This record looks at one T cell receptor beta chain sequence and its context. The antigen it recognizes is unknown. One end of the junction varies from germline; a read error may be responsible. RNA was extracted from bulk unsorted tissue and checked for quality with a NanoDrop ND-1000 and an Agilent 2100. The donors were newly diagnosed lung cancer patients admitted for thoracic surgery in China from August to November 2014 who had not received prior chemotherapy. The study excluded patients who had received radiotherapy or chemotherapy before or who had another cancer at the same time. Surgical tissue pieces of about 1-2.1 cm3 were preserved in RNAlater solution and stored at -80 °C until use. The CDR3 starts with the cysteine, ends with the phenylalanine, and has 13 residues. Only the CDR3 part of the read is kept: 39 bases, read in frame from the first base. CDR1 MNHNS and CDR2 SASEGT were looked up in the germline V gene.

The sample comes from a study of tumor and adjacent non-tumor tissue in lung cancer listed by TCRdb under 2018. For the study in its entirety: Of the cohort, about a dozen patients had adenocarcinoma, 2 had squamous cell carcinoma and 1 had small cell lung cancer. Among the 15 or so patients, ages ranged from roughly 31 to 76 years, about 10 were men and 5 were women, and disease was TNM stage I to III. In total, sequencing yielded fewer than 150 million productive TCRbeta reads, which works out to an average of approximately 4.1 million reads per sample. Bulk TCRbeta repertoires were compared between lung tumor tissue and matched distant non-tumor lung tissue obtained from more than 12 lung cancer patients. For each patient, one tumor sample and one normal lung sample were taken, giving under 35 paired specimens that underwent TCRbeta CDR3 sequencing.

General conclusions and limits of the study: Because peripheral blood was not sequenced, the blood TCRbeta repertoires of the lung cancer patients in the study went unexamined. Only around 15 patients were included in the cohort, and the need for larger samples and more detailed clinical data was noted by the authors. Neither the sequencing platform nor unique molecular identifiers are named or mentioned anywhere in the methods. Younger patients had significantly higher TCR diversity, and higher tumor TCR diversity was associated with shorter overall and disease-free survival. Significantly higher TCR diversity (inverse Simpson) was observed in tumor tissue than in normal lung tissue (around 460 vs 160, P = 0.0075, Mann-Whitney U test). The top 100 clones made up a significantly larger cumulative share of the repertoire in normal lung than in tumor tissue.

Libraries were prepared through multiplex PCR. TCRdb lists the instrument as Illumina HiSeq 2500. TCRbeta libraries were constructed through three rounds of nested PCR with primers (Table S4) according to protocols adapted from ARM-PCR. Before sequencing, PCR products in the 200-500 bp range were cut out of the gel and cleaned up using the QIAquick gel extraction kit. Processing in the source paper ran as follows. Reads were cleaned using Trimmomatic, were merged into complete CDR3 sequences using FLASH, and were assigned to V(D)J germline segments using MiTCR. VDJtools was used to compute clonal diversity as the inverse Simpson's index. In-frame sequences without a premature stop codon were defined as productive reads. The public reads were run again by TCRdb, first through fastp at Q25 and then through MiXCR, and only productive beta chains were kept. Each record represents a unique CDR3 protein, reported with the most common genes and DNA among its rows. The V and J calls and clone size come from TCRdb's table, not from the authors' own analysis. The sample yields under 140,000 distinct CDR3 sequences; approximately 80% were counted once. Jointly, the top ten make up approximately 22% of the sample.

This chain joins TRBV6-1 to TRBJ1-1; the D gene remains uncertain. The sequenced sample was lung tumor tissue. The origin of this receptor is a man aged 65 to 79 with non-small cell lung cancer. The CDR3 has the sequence CASTLASNTEDFF. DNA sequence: TGTGCAAGCACCTTGGCCTCGAACACTGAAGATTTCTTT.